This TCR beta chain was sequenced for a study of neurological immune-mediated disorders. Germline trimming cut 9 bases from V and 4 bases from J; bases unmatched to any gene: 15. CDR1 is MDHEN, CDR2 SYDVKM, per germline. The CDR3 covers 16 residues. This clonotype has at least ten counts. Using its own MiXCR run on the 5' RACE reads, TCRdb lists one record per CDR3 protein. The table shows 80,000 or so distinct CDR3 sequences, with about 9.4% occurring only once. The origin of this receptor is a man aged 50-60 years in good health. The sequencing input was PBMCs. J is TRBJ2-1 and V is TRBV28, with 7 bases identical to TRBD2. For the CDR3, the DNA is TGTGCCAGTGACACACCGAGCGGGGATAGTTACAATGAGCAGTTCTTC. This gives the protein CASDTPSGDSYNEQFF.